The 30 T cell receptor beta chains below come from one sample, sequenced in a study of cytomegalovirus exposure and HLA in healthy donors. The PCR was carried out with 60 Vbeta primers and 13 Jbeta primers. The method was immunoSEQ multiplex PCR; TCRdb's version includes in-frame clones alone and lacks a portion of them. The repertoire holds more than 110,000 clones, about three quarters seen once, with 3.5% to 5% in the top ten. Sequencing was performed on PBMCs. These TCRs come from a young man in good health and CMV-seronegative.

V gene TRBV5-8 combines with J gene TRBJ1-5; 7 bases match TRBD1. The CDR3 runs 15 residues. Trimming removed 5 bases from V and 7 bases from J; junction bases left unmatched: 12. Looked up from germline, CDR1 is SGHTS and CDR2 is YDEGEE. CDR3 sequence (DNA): TGTGCCAGCAGGCAAACCGGGACAGCCAGACAGCCCCAGCATTTT. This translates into CASRQTGTARQPQHF.

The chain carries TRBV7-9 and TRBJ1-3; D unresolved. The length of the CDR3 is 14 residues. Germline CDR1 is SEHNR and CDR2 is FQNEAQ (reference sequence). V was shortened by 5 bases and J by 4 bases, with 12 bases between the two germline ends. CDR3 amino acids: CASSPLSAGNTIYF. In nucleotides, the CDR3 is TGTGCCAGCAGCCCCCTCAGTGCAGGAAACACCATATATTTT.

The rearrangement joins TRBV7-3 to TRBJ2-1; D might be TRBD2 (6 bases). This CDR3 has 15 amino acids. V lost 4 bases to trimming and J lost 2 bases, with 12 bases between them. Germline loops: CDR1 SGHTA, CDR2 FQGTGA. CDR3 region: CASSSHASAYNEQFF. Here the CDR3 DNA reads TGTGCCAGCAGCTCCCACGCTAGCGCCTACAATGAGCAGTTCTTC.

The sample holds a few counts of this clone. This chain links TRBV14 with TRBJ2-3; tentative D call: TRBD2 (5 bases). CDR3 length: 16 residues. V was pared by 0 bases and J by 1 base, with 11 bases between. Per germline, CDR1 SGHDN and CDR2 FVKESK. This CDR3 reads CASSQDYGLRTDTQYF. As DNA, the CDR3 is TGTGCCAGCAGCCAAGATTACGGACTCCGCACAGATACGCAGTATTTT.

Here the CDR3 reads CASSQFGTALSYEQYF. CDR3 in DNA: TGCGCCAGCAGTCAGTTCGGGACAGCCCTCTCCTACGAGCAGTACTTC. The rearrangement joins TRBV5-1 to TRBJ2-5; 7 bases align to TRBD1. The J call is doubtful: the DNA matches TRBJ2-7 better. CDR3 length equals 16 residues. The germline CDR1 and CDR2 sequences are SGHRS and YFSETQ.

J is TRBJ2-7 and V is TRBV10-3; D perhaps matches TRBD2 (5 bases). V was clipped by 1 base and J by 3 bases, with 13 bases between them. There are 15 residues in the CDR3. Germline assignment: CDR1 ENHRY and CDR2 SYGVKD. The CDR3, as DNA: TGTGCCATCAGTGAGTTTTCTGGACTCAACTACGAGCAGTACTTC. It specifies CAISEFSGLNYEQYF.

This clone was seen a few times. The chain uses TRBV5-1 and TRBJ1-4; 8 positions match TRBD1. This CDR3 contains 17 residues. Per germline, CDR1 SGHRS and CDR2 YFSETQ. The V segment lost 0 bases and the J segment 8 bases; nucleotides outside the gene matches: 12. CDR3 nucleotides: TGCGCCAGCAGCTTGGTCCGAATCAGGGGGCATAGGGAAAAACTGTTTTTT. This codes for CASSLVRIRGHREKLFF.

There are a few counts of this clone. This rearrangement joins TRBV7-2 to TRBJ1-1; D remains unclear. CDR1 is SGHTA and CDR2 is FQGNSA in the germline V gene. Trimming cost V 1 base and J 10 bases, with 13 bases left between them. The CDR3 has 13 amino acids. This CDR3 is CASSLESGSGAFF. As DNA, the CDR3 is TGTGCCAGCAGCTTAGAGTCGGGATCCGGAGCTTTCTTT.

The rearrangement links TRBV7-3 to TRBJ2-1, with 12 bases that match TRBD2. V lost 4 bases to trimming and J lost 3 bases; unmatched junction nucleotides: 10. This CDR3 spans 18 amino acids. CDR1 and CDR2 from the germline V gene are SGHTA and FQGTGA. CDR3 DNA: TGTGCCAGCAGCTATCTAGCGGGAGGGGGGATGGGCTACAATGAGCAGTTCTTC. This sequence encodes CASSYLAGGGMGYNEQFF. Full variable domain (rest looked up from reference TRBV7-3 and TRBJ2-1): GAGVSQTPSNKVTEKGKYVELRCDPISGHTALYWYRQSLGQGPEFLIYFQGTGAADDSGLPNDRFFAVRPEGSVSTLKIQRTERGDSAVYLCASSYLAGGGMGYNEQFFGPGTRLTVL.

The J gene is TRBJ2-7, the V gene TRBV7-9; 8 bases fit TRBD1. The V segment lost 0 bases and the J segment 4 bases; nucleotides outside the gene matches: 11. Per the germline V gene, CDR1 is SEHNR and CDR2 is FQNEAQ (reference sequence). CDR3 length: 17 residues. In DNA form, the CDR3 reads TGTGCCAGCAGCTTAGCTCTAGGACGGACAGGGCGATACGAGCAGTACTTC. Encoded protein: CASSLALGRTGRYEQYF.

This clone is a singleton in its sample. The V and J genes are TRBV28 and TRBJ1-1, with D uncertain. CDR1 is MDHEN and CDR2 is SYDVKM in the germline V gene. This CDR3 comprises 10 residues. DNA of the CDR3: TGTGCTCTCCAAGTGATGAGGGCTTTCTTT. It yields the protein CALQVMRAFF.

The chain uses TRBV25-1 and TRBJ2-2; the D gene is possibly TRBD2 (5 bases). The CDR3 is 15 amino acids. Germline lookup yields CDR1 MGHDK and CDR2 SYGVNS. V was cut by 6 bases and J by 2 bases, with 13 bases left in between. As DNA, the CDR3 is TGTGCCAGCAGAAAGGCGGAGGTTAACACCGGGGAGCTGTTTTTT. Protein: CASRKAEVNTGELFF.

The DNA of the CDR3 is TGTGCCAGCAGGCGGCGAACAGGGGGCTCCTACAATGAGCAGTTCTTC. This codes for CASRRRTGGSYNEQFF. The J gene is TRBJ2-1, the V gene TRBV6-6; TRBD1 matches at 8 bases. The CDR3 covers 16 residues. Per germline, CDR1 MNHNY and CDR2 SVGAGI (reference sequence). With 6 bases clipped from V and 0 bases from J, the junction kept 7 bases outside the gene matches.

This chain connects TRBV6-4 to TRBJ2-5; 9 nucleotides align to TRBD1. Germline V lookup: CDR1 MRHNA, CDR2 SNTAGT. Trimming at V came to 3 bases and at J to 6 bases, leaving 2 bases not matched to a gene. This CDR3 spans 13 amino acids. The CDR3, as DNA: TGTGCCAGCAGTGAGGGACAGGGTCAGACCCAGTACTTC. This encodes CASSEGQGQTQYF.

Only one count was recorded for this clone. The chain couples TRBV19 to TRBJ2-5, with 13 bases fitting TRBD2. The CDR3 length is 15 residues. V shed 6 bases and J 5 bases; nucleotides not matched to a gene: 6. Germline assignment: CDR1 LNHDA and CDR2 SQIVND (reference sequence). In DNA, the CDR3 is TGTGCCAGTAGATTTACTAGCGGGGGGGAGGAGACCCAGTACTTC. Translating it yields CASRFTSGGEETQYF. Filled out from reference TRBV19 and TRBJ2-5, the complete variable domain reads DGGITQSPKYLFRKEGQNVTLSCEQNLNHDAMYWYRQDPGQGLRLIYYSQIVNDFQKGDIAEGYSVSREKKESFPLTVTSAQKNPTAFYLCASRFTSGGEETQYFGPGTRLLVL.

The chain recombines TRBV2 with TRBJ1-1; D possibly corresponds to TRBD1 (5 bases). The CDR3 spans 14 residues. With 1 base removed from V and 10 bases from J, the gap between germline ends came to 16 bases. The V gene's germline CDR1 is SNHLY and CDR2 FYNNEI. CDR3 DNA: TGTGCCAGCAGTGAAGAAAGGGGAGGGTATGGAGCTTTCTTT. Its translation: CASSEERGGYGAFF.

CDR3 bases: TGCAGTGCTAGTCGTAAAGAGACCCAGTACTTC. It translates to CSASRKETQYF. The chain employs TRBV20-1 and TRBJ2-5; D is ambiguous. The CDR3 is made up of 11 amino acids. Germline V gene sequence: CDR1 DFQATT, CDR2 SNEGSKA (reference sequence). The ends were cut back, 3 bases at V and 3 bases at J, with 5 bases in the middle.

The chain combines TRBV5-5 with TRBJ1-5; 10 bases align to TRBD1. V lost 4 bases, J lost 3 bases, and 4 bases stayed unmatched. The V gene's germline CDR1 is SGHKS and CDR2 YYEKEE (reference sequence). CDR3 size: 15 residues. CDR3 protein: CASSAGTGVNQPQHF. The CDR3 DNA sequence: TGTGCCAGCAGCGCAGGGACAGGGGTCAATCAGCCCCAGCATTTT.

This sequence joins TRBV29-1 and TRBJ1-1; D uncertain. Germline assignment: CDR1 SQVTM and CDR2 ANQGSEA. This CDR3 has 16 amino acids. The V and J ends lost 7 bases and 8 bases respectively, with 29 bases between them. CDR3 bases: TGCAGCGGCCGTGGTGGGTTAGGCCAGCGCCAGAAGGAAGCTTTCTTT. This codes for CSGRGGLGQRQKEAFF.

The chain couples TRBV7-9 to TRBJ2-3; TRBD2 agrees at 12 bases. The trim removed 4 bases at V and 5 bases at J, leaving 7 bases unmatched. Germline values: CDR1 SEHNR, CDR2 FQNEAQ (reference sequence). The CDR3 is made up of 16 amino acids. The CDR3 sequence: CASSSTRTSGVDTQYF. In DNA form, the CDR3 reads TGTGCCAGCAGCTCTACCAGGACTAGCGGGGTAGATACGCAGTATTTT.

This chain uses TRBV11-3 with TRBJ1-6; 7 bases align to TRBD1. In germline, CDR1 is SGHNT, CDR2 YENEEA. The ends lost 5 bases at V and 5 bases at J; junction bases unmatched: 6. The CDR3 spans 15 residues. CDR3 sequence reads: CASSQRQGHNSPLHF. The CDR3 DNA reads TGTGCCAGCAGCCAACGACAGGGTCATAATTCACCCCTCCACTTT.

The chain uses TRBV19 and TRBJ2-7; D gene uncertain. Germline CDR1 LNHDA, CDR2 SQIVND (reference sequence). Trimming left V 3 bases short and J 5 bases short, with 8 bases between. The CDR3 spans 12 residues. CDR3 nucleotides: TGTGCCAGTAGTATTTTCGGAGACGAGCAGTACTTC. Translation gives CASSIFGDEQYF.

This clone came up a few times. CDR3 loop: CASAPLPTSGVETQYF. In DNA form, the CDR3 reads TGTGCCAGCGCACCTCTTCCGACTAGCGGGGTAGAGACCCAGTACTTC. The chain carries TRBV7-6 and TRBJ2-5; 11 bases agree with TRBD2. Germline V gene data show CDR1 as SGHVS and CDR2 as FNYEAQ. This CDR3 contains 16 residues. The V segment lost 8 bases and the J segment 4 bases; nucleotides outside the gene matches: 12.

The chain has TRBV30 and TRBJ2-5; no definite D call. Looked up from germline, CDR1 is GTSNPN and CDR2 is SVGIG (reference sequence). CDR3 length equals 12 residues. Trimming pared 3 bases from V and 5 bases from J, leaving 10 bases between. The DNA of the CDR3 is TGTGCCTGGAGGTCACAGTTGGAGACCCAGTACTTC. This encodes CAWRSQLETQYF.

Here the CDR3 DNA reads TGCGCCAGCAGCCTCGGGAGTCCTAATGAAAAACTGTTTTTT. It translates to CASSLGSPNEKLFF. The V gene is TRBV5-1, the J gene TRBJ1-4; no clear D gene. The CDR3 is 14 amino acids. Trimming cost V 4 bases and J 3 bases, with 10 bases left between them. Per the germline V gene, CDR1 is SGHRS and CDR2 is YFSETQ.

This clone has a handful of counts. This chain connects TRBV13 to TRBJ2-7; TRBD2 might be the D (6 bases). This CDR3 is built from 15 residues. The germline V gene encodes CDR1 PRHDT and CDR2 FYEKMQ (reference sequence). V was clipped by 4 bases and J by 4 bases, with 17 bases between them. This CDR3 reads CASSWRGGLAYEQYF. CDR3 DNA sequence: TGTGCCAGCAGCTGGCGGGGTGGGCTAGCGTACGAGCAGTACTTC.

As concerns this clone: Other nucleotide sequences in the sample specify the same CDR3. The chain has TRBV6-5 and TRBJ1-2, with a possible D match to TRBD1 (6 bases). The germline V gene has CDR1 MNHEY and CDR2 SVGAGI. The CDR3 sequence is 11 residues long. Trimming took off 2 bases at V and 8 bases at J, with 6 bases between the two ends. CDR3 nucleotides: TGTGCCAGCAGTTACAGGGGGGGCTACACCTTC. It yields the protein CASSYRGGYTF.

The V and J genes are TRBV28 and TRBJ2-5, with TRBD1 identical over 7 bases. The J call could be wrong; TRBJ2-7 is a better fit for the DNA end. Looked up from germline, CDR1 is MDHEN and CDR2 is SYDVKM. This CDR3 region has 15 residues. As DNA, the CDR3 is TGTGCCAGCAGTGGAACAGGGGTGGGCCACTACGAGCAGTACTTC. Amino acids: CASSGTGVGHYEQYF.

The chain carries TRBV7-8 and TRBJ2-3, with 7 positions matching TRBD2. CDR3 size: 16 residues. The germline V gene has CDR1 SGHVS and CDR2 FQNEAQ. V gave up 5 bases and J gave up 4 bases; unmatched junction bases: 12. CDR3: CASSPLSSGASDTQYF. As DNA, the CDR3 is TGTGCCAGCAGCCCCCTATCGAGCGGGGCATCAGATACGCAGTATTTT.

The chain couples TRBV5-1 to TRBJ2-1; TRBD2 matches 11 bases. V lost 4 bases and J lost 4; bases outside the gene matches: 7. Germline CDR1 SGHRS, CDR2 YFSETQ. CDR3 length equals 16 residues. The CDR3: CASSPAGTSGYNEQFF. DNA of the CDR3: TGCGCCAGCAGCCCGGCTGGGACTAGCGGATACAATGAGCAGTTCTTC.